Following are 31 T cell receptor beta chains from one sample sequenced in a study of blood T cell repertoires in COVID-19. Some clones are missing from TCRdb's copy, which holds only in-frame ones; the method was immunoSEQ multiplex PCR. The sample lists hundreds of thousands of clones, 85% occurring once. The sample was PBMCs or T cells enriched from blood (not recorded which). The receptors here all came from a woman aged 30 to 39 who had been exposed to COVID-19.

CDR3 protein: CAWSAQGRVSNYGYTF. In DNA form, the CDR3 reads TGTGCCTGGAGTGCCCAGGGCAGGGTCTCTAACTATGGCTACACCTTC. The rearrangement links TRBV30 to TRBJ1-2; perhaps TRBD1 as D (5 bases). This CDR3 region has 16 residues. Germline lookup yields CDR1 GTSNPN and CDR2 SVGIG (reference sequence). V lost 1 base to trimming and J lost 0 bases, with 15 bases between them.

The sample holds one count of this clone. V gene TRBV9 combines with J gene TRBJ1-6, with TRBD1 matching over 8 bases. V lost 2 bases and J lost 7; bases outside the gene matches: 8. CDR1 is SGDLS and CDR2 is YYNGEE in the germline V gene. This CDR3 is built from 16 residues. The CDR3 DNA reads as TGTGCCAGCAGCGTCCAAACAGGGGGTGGGAATTCACCCCTCCACTTT. It is translated as CASSVQTGGGNSPLHF.

This CDR3 is CASSALLAGMQETQYF. CDR3 sequence (DNA): TGTGCCAGTAGTGCTTTACTAGCGGGGATGCAAGAGACCCAGTACTTC. V is TRBV19 and J is TRBJ2-5; 10 bases line up with TRBD2. V shed 5 bases and J 2 bases; nucleotides not matched to a gene: 8. This CDR3 is 16 amino acids long. CDR1 and CDR2 from the germline V gene are LNHDA and SQIVND (reference sequence).

The CDR3 region is CASSKFEREGPSTYEQYF. In DNA form, the CDR3 reads TGTGCCAGCAGCAAATTCGAGCGGGAGGGCCCATCTACGTACGAGCAGTACTTC. This rearrangement joins TRBV21-1 to TRBJ2-7; TRBD2 was called by the table and not checked on the DNA. TRBV21-1 is noted as a pseudogene. The CDR3 loop spans 18 amino acids.

This chain connects TRBV28 to TRBJ2-1; TRBD1 aligns across 8 bases. J was trimmed by 6 bases and V by 5 bases; bases with no gene match: 12. Germline V gives CDR1 MDHEN, CDR2 SYDVKM. The CDR3 has 16 amino acids. The CDR3 region has the DNA TGTGCCAGCAGTACTACCGGGACAGGCGGCCGCAATGAGCAGTTCTTC. Encoded protein: CASSTTGTGGRNEQFF. Supplemented by reference TRBV28 and TRBJ2-1, the full variable domain reads DVKVTQSSRYLVKRTGEKVFLECVQDMDHENMFWYRQDPGLGLRLIYFSYDVKMKEKGDIPEGYSVSREKKERFSLILESASTNQTSMYLCASSTTGTGGRNEQFFGPGTRLTVL.

The gene calls are TRBV12-3 or TRBV12-4 and TRBJ1-2; no reliable D call. Trimming stripped 2 bases from V and 4 bases from J, with 8 bases between. The length of the CDR3 is 13 residues. CDR3 sequence: CASSLRTFYGYTF. In DNA, the CDR3 is TGTGCCAGCAGTTTAAGGACTTTCTATGGCTACACCTTC.

The chain combines TRBV9 with TRBJ1-3; D is unresolved. CDR3 length equals 15 residues. Germline V gene sequence: CDR1 SGDLS, CDR2 YYNGEE. Trimming left V 4 bases short and J 0 bases short, with 11 bases between. CDR3 region: CASSTRLHSGNTIYF. The CDR3 DNA reads as TGTGCCAGCAGCACCCGACTGCACTCTGGAAACACCATATATTTT.

V and J are TRBV28 and TRBJ2-1; TRBD2 matches at 11 bases. Germline CDR1 and CDR2: MDHEN and SYDVKM. V gave up 3 bases and J gave up 7 bases; unmatched junction bases: 5. The length of the CDR3 is 15 residues. For the CDR3, the DNA is TGTGCCAGCAGTTTGGGTAGCGGGGGGGTTAATGAGCAGTTCTTC. Translating gives CASSLGSGGVNEQFF.

The chain joins TRBV28 to TRBJ1-2; TRBD1 agrees at 7 bases. Per the germline V gene, CDR1 is MDHEN and CDR2 is SYDVKM. The CDR3 is 17 residues long. With V trimmed by 5 bases and J by 4 bases, 16 bases remained unmatched. Written as DNA, the CDR3 is TGTGCCAGCAGTATTATAGGAAGTGACGGACAGGCCTATGGCTACACCTTC. As protein: CASSIIGSDGQAYGYTF.

The J gene is TRBJ1-3, the V gene TRBV15, with D hard to call. Germline V gene sequence: CDR1 LNHNV, CDR2 YYDKDF (reference sequence). Trimming pared 0 bases from V and 0 bases from J, leaving 6 bases between. CDR3 length equals 15 residues. The CDR3 protein is CATSRDRFSGNTIYF. CDR3 in DNA: TGTGCCACCAGCAGAGATCGGTTCTCTGGAAACACCATATATTTT.

V and J are TRBV5-6 and TRBJ2-7; TRBD2 matches 11 bases. The length of the CDR3 is 18 residues. Germline trimming cut 4 bases from V and 0 bases from J; bases unmatched to any gene: 12. In germline, CDR1 is SGHDT, CDR2 YYEEEE. CDR3 amino acids: CASSGTGLADLPSYEQYF. The CDR3 region has the DNA TGTGCCAGCAGCGGCACGGGACTAGCGGACCTACCCTCCTACGAGCAGTACTTC.

This sequence joins TRBV6-1 and TRBJ1-4; weak D call: TRBD1 (6 bases). Germline-derived CDR1 and CDR2 are MNHNS and SASEGT. There are 15 residues in the CDR3. Trimming left V 2 bases short and J 8 bases short, with 15 bases between. CDR3 residues: CASSESQGPLEKLFF. CDR3 bases: TGTGCCAGCAGTGAATCTCAGGGGCCCTTGGAAAAACTGTTTTTT.

This clone was picked up a small number of times. V and J are TRBV10-1 and TRBJ2-5, with TRBD2 as a possible D gene (5 bases). CDR3 size: 15 residues. The germline CDR1 and CDR2 sequences are WNHNN and SYGVQD (reference sequence). Trimming cost V 0 bases and J 3 bases, with 11 bases left between them. The CDR3 region has the DNA TGCGCCAGCAGTGAGTCGACTCGAGGGAAAGAGACCCAGTACTTC. Translation gives CASSESTRGKETQYF.

The gene calls are TRBV27 and TRBJ2-7, with a weak D call TRBD1 (7 bases). Between the trimmed V and J ends, which lost 3 bases and 3 bases, there was a span of 15 bases. CDR1 is MNHEY, CDR2 SMNVEV, per germline (reference sequence). The CDR3 length is 15 residues. The CDR3 DNA is TGTGCCAGCAGTTTCAGGGGGGTAGCCGACTACGAGCAGTACTTC. It is translated as CASSFRGVADYEQYF.

The chain links TRBV9 to TRBJ2-7, with TRBD2 matching over 7 bases. V gave up 1 base and J gave up 0 bases; unmatched junction bases: 7. The CDR3 contains 16 residues. The germline gives CDR1 SGDLS, CDR2 YYNGEE. The CDR3 is CASSVRASGISYEQYF. DNA for the CDR3: TGTGCCAGCAGCGTAAGGGCTAGCGGCATCTCCTACGAGCAGTACTTC.

The V gene is TRBV7-9, the J gene TRBJ2-5; perhaps TRBD2 as D (5 bases). Trimming took 4 bases from V and 1 from J, leaving 13 bases between them. The V gene's germline CDR1 is SEHNR and CDR2 FQNEAQ (reference sequence). There are 15 residues in the CDR3. The CDR3 coding sequence is TGTGCCAGCAGCTCCCCCGAGAGCGGCCAAGAGACCCAGTACTTC. The encoded protein is CASSSPESGQETQYF.

The chain couples TRBV19 to TRBJ2-1; 10 bases match TRBD2. After removal of 5 bases from V and 9 bases from J, the junction contained 10 bases not matched to a gene. The CDR3 is 15 amino acids. CDR1 and CDR2 from the germline V gene are LNHDA and SQIVND (reference sequence). CDR3 in amino acids: CASSGLGSGRREQFF. In nucleotides, the CDR3 is TGTGCCAGTAGTGGCCTTGGTAGCGGGAGGCGTGAGCAGTTCTTC.

The chain couples TRBV5-1 to TRBJ1-4; possibly TRBD1 for D (6 bases). Germline V gene sequence: CDR1 SGHRS, CDR2 YFSETQ. CDR3 length equals 15 residues. With 4 bases removed from V and 7 bases from J, the gap between germline ends came to 17 bases. The CDR3 sequence: CASSLTGDRLEKLFF. The CDR3 DNA reads as TGCGCCAGCAGCCTAACAGGAGACAGGCTTGAAAAACTGTTTTTT.

The rearrangement joins TRBV2 to TRBJ2-5, with 13 positions matching TRBD2. This CDR3 region has 15 residues. Germline V gene sequence: CDR1 SNHLY, CDR2 FYNNEI. Trimming cost V 5 bases and J 6 bases; bases outside gene matches: 6. CDR3 region: CASSPTSGRGKTQYF. CDR3 nucleotide sequence: TGTGCCAGCAGTCCCACTAGCGGGAGGGGGAAGACCCAGTACTTC.

The chain carries TRBV6-6 and TRBJ2-3; possible D gene TRBD1, 5 bases. The germline V gene encodes CDR1 MNHNY and CDR2 SVGAGI (reference sequence). The CDR3 loop spans 16 amino acids. Trimming took off 6 bases at V and 0 bases at J, with 16 bases between the two ends. The CDR3 reads CASSHSQGSSTDTQYF. The CDR3 DNA sequence: TGTGCCAGCAGCCACTCGCAGGGTTCTAGCACAGATACGCAGTATTTT.

The rearrangement joins TRBV6-4 to TRBJ2-1; 8 positions match TRBD1. The CDR3 extends over 14 amino acids. The V and J ends lost 6 bases and 9 bases, in that order; junction bases with no gene match: 10. The V gene's germline CDR1 is MRHNA and CDR2 SNTAGT. This CDR3 is CASSGTGGLGEQFF. CDR3 in DNA: TGTGCCAGCAGCGGGACAGGCGGGTTGGGTGAGCAGTTCTTC.

V and J are TRBV27 and TRBJ1-5; D gene unclear. Per germline, CDR1 MNHEY and CDR2 SMNVEV (reference sequence). CDR3 length: 14 amino acids. V lost 3 bases, J lost 5 bases, and 11 bases lay in between. CDR3 DNA: TGTGCCAGCAGTTTCTCCGGGTACGATCAGCCCCAGCATTTT. Translation: CASSFSGYDQPQHF.

This CDR3 reads CASSSPDSFNYEQYF. CDR3 bases: TGTGCCAGCAGCTCCCCTGACAGTTTCAACTACGAGCAGTACTTC. The V call is TRBV11-2, the J call TRBJ2-7; tentative D call: TRBD1 (5 bases). The V and J ends lost 4 bases and 3 bases respectively, with 16 bases between them. The CDR3 loop spans 15 amino acids. Germline V gives CDR1 SGHAT, CDR2 FQNNGV.

There are many counts of this clone. The V gene is TRBV28, the J gene TRBJ1-5; the match to TRBD1 covers 8 bases. The CDR3 length is 17 residues. V trimming: 6 bases; J trimming: 7 bases; junction bases outside the gene matches: 17. The germline gives CDR1 MDHEN, CDR2 SYDVKM. CDR3 loop: CASSPSTGEAPRQPQHF. The CDR3 coding sequence is TGTGCCAGCAGCCCTTCGACAGGGGAGGCCCCTCGGCAGCCCCAGCATTTT.

This clone was observed a few times. The chain recombines TRBV2 with TRBJ1-1; the D gene is possibly TRBD1 (6 bases). This CDR3 contains 14 residues. From germline, CDR1 is SNHLY and CDR2 FYNNEI. V was pared by 5 bases and J by 0 bases, with 10 bases between. CDR3 in amino acids: CASSSQGMNTEAFF. The CDR3 DNA is TGTGCCAGCAGTTCACAGGGAATGAACACTGAAGCTTTCTTT.

The chain carries TRBV5-4 and TRBJ1-6, with 9 bases lining up with TRBD1. Germline loops: CDR1 SGHNT, CDR2 YYREEE (reference sequence). Unmatched junction bases numbered 5, after V lost 3 bases and J lost 7 bases. The CDR3 is 15 amino acids. The CDR3 bases are TGTGCCAGCAGCTCGATGACAGGGGGGAATTCACCCCTCCACTTT. It yields the protein CASSSMTGGNSPLHF.

V and J are TRBV4-1 and TRBJ1-6; maybe TRBD1 (6 bases). This CDR3 region has 15 residues. Trimming cost V 1 base and J 12 bases, with 16 bases left between them. CDR1 is MGHRA and CDR2 is YSYEKL in the germline V gene. In nucleotides, the CDR3 is TGCGCCAGCAGCCAAGGAGTAGCGGGGGCATTACCCCTCCACTTT. Translated: CASSQGVAGALPLHF.

The genes are TRBV4-3 and TRBJ2-1; 9 bases are a match to TRBD1. Germline loops: CDR1 LGHNA, CDR2 YSLEER. After removal of 4 bases from V and 7 bases from J, the junction contained 8 bases not matched to a gene. This CDR3 region has 15 residues. The DNA of the CDR3 is TGCGCCAGCAGCCCCAGGACAGGGGTAGGAAATGAGCAGTTCTTC. Its translation is CASSPRTGVGNEQFF.

The chain recombines TRBV2 with TRBJ1-2; unclear D gene. Trimming removed 0 bases from V and 7 bases from J, with 6 bases in between. The CDR3 has 12 amino acids. Germline CDR1 is SNHLY and CDR2 is FYNNEI. CDR3 amino acids: CASSEALSGYTF. CDR3 DNA sequence: TGTGCCAGCAGTGAAGCGCTAAGTGGCTACACCTTC.

The chain recombines TRBV19 with TRBJ2-5; D gene unclear. V lost 5 bases, J lost 1 base, and 11 bases lay in between. Germline CDR1 LNHDA, CDR2 SQIVND (reference sequence). The CDR3 spans 14 residues. In DNA form, the CDR3 reads TGTGCCAGTAGTCCCCAGGCAATCCAAGAGACCCAGTACTTC. Translated, it gives CASSPQAIQETQYF.

This sequence joins TRBV7-6 and TRBJ2-2, with 9 bases lining up with TRBD2. CDR1 is SGHVS, CDR2 FNYEAQ, per germline. The CDR3 is 18 amino acids. V dropped 5 bases and J dropped 0; count of bases not matched to a gene: 10. The CDR3 DNA sequence: TGTGCCAGCAGCCTCCTAGAGGCTAGCGGGGCGAACACCGGGGAGCTGTTTTTT. As protein: CASSLLEASGANTGELFF. The full variable domain, with the rest looked up from reference TRBV7-6 and TRBJ2-2, is GAGVSQSPRYKVTKRGQDVALRCDPISGHVSLYWYRQALGQGPEFLTYFNYEAQQDKSGLPNDRFSAERPEGSISTLTIQRTEQRDSAMYRCASSLLEASGANTGELFFGEGSRLTVL.